One and the same sample provided the 3 T cell receptor beta chains below, sequenced in a study of blood T cells in healthy people across ages. A second 7 to 11 cycle PCR used barcoded and J-beta primers. TCRdb passed the 5' RACE reads through MiXCR, listing each CDR3 protein once. Of more than 900,000 distinct CDR3 sequences in the sample, around 27% were seen once. The data were also submitted as part of a second study, on T cells of mothers and their children.

Material: blood. Receptor source: a girl aged 2 to 9 in good health.

The sample holds a few counts of this clonotype. CDR3 nucleotide sequence: TGTGCCAGCAGGCTCGGCGGGGGCTACACCTTC. The encoded protein is CASRLGGGYTF. The chain uses TRBV9 and TRBJ1-2; D not certain. Germline V lookup: CDR1 SGDLS, CDR2 YYNGEE. The CDR3 sequence is 11 residues long. Deletions cut 5 bases from V and 8 bases from J, with 10 bases between. The entire variable domain, with the rest obtained from reference TRBV9 and TRBJ1-2, is as follows: DSGVTQTPKHLITATGQRVTLRCSPRSGDLSVYWYQQSLDQGLQFLIQYYNGEERAKGNILERFSAQQFPDLHSELNLSSLELGDSALYFCASRLGGGYTFGSGTRLTVV.

The chain uses TRBV7-2 and TRBJ2-1, with unresolved D. Trimming shortened V by 0 bases and J by 3 bases, and 9 bases separated the two germline ends. The CDR3 loop spans 15 amino acids. Germline CDR1 and CDR2: SGHTA and FQGNSA. As DNA, the CDR3 is TGTGCCAGCAGCTTAGCGGCGACCCGCTACAATGAGCAGTTCTTC. Encoded protein: CASSLAATRYNEQFF. The full variable domain, in which reference TRBV7-2 and TRBJ2-1 provide the parts outside the CDR3, is GAGVSQSPSNKVTEKGKDVELRCDPISGHTALYWYRQSLGQGLEFLIYFQGNSAPDKSGLPSDRFSAERTGGSVSTLTIQRTQQEDSAVYLCASSLAATRYNEQFFGPGTRLTVL.

J is TRBJ2-1 and V is TRBV4-1, with D unresolved. This CDR3 has 14 residues. Trimming pared 4 bases from V and 8 bases from J, leaving 15 bases between. CDR1 and CDR2 (germline): MGHRA, YSYEKL. The CDR3, as DNA: TGCGCCAGCAGCCTTCGAGCAGTTTTCCATGAGCAGTTCTTC. It specifies CASSLRAVFHEQFF.